Shown below are 20 T cell receptor beta chains from a single sample sequenced in a study of response to subunit inactivated influenza vaccine. TCRdb re-called the RT-PCR reads with MiXCR, one entry per CDR3 protein. The table records 400,000 to 650,000 distinct CDR3 sequences, 6.5% to 8% of them present only once. Sequenced material: PBMCs from blood, taken about 24 months after vaccination. All receptors derive from a man between 50 and 75 years old who received an inactivated influenza vaccine.

This clonotype was detected ten times or more. The chain carries TRBV7-6 and TRBJ2-5; maybe TRBD1 (6 bases). V lost 1 base to trimming and J lost 2 bases, with 8 bases between them. CDR3 length: 14 residues. Per the germline V gene, CDR1 is SGHVS and CDR2 is FNYEAQ. Here the CDR3 reads CASSLGDRQETQYF. The CDR3 DNA follows: TGTGCCAGCAGCTTAGGAGACAGGCAAGAGACCCAGTACTTC.

V is TRBV2 and J is TRBJ2-4; TRBD1 matches 11 bases. The ends lost 6 bases at V and 5 bases at J; junction bases unmatched: 6. This CDR3 has 15 amino acids. Germline V gives CDR1 SNHLY, CDR2 FYNNEI. The CDR3 DNA follows: TGTGCCAGCAGGGTCCGGACAGGGGGCGAAAACATTCAGTACTTC. It is translated as CASRVRTGGENIQYF.

The chain recombines TRBV5-5 with TRBJ2-5; D possibly corresponds to TRBD1 (6 bases). Trimming pared 1 base from V and 9 bases from J, leaving 13 bases between. Germline CDR1 SGHKS, CDR2 YYEKEE (reference sequence). The CDR3 spans 13 residues. In DNA, the CDR3 is TGTGCCAGCAGCTTGAGGGACCCAGGGGCCCAGTACTTC. This encodes CASSLRDPGAQYF.

This clonotype was counted only a few times. The chain employs TRBV6-5 and TRBJ2-1; D might be TRBD1 or TRBD2, each matching 6 bases. Trimming shortened V by 5 bases and J by 8 bases, and 7 bases separated the two germline ends. The germline V gene encodes CDR1 MNHEY and CDR2 SVGAGI. CDR3 length: 11 residues. CDR3 sequence: CASSRGDEQFF. CDR3 bases: TGTGCCAGCAGTAGGGGGGATGAGCAGTTCTTC.

This clonotype came up many times. The rearrangement links TRBV28 to TRBJ2-7; D might be TRBD2 (5 bases). This CDR3 contains 15 residues. Per germline, CDR1 MDHEN and CDR2 SYDVKM. V was clipped by 4 bases and J by 0 bases, with 13 bases between them. CDR3 DNA: TGTGCCAGCAGTTCCGCTGAGAGCGGCTCCTACGAGCAGTACTTC. Encoded protein: CASSSAESGSYEQYF.

There are a few counts of this clonotype. This rearrangement joins TRBV5-6 to TRBJ1-3, with D hard to call. Per germline, CDR1 SGHDT and CDR2 YYEEEE. There are 12 residues in the CDR3. Trimming took off 2 bases at V and 8 bases at J, with 8 bases between the two ends. Here the CDR3 DNA reads TGTGCCAGCAGCTTCATTCGGGACACCATATATTTT. Residues: CASSFIRDTIYF.

The CDR3 protein is CASSLEGGRGYTF. DNA for the CDR3: TGCGCCAGCAGCTTGGAGGGGGGCAGAGGCTACACCTTC. The chain has TRBV5-1 and TRBJ1-2, with D perhaps matching TRBD1 (6 bases). Germline V gives CDR1 SGHRS, CDR2 YFSETQ. The CDR3 extends over 13 amino acids. The V end lost 0 bases, the J end lost 8 bases, and 11 bases lay between the germline ends. Combining the CDR3 with reference TRBV5-1 and TRBJ1-2 gives the whole variable domain KAGVTQTPRYLIKTRGQQVTLSCSPISGHRSVSWYQQTPGQGLQFLFEYFSETQRNKGNFPGRFSGRQFSNSRSEMNVSTLELGDSALYLCASSLEGGRGYTFGSGTRLTVV.

In this sample, this clonotype turned up many times. This chain links TRBV6-2 or TRBV6-3 with TRBJ2-7; D call uncertain. The length of the CDR3 is 13 residues. The ends were cut back, 0 bases at V and 3 bases at J, with 6 bases in the middle. Germline loops: CDR1 MNHEY, CDR2 SVGEGT. DNA for the CDR3: TGTGCCAGCAGTTACTCGGGCCTCTACGAGCAGTACTTC. It translates to CASSYSGLYEQYF.

This clonotype showed up many times. This chain joins TRBV12-3 or TRBV12-4 and TRBJ2-1; tentatively, D is TRBD1 (6 bases). The CDR3 is 14 amino acids. V lost 5 bases to trimming and J lost 4 bases, with 12 bases between them. The CDR3 nucleotides are TGTGCCAGCAGTAGACAGGTGTTGTACAATGAGCAGTTCTTC. Amino acid sequence: CASSRQVLYNEQFF.

The rearrangement links TRBV7-6 to TRBJ2-3; 12 nucleotides match TRBD2. Germline V gene data show CDR1 as SGHVS and CDR2 as FNYEAQ. J was trimmed by 1 base and V by 1 base; bases with no gene match: 9. CDR3 length: 19 residues. Here the CDR3 reads CASSLGLASGGAGTDTQYF. CDR3 sequence (DNA): TGTGCCAGCAGCTTAGGCTTGGCTAGCGGGGGGGCGGGCACAGATACGCAGTATTTT.

In its sample, this clonotype was seen a few times. The V gene is TRBV18, the J gene TRBJ1-1; D may be TRBD1 (5 bases). Trimming took off 3 bases at V and 2 bases at J, with 19 bases between the two ends. Looked up from germline, CDR1 is KGHSH and CDR2 is LQKENI. The CDR3 totals 17 residues. The DNA for the CDR3 is TGTGCCAGCTCACCCGACAGAATTCACGTTAGTAACACTGAAGCTTTCTTT. Its protein is CASSPDRIHVSNTEAFF.

This clonotype was counted ten times or more. The J gene is TRBJ2-7, the V gene TRBV21-1; TRBD1 is taken as the D call from the table, unchecked against the DNA. TRBV21-1 is marked as a pseudogene. This CDR3 has 16 residues. Here the CDR3 DNA reads TGTGCCAGCAGCATTTCTTCCGGGACAGGGCCCTACGAGCAGTACTTC. As protein: CASSISSGTGPYEQYF.

The table lists this clonotype with a few counts. The chain uses TRBV27 and TRBJ2-7, with 8 nucleotides matching TRBD2. CDR3 size: 13 residues. Germline values: CDR1 MNHEY, CDR2 SMNVEV (reference sequence). The ends lost 5 bases at V and 6 bases at J; junction bases unmatched: 6. The CDR3 is CASSPGGPLEQYF. CDR3 nucleotide sequence: TGTGCCAGCAGTCCGGGAGGGCCGCTCGAGCAGTACTTC.

This clonotype has at least ten counts. The chain's CDR3 is CASSLPGAGQETQYF. The CDR3 bases are TGTGCCAGCAGCTTGCCGGGAGCCGGGCAAGAGACCCAGTACTTC. The chain combines TRBV5-5 with TRBJ2-5, with D possibly TRBD2 on 6 matching bases. Trimming removed 1 base at V and 2 bases at J, with 12 bases between. The CDR3 is 15 amino acids. The V gene's germline CDR1 is SGHKS and CDR2 YYEKEE (reference sequence).

This clonotype was seen a handful of times. This chain joins TRBV7-9 and TRBJ2-2; TRBD1 or TRBD2 may be the D gene (5 bases each). Germline CDR1 and CDR2: SEHNR and FQNEAQ (reference sequence). The CDR3 has 15 amino acids. The germline V and J ends were trimmed by 2 bases and 4 bases, with 11 bases remaining between them. The CDR3 is CASSLSRDPTGELFF. The DNA for the CDR3 is TGTGCCAGCAGCTTAAGCAGGGACCCCACCGGGGAGCTGTTTTTT.

Ten or more counts support this clonotype. This chain uses TRBV18 with TRBJ2-7; no definite D call. Between the trimmed V and J ends, which lost 2 bases and 4 bases, there was a span of 3 bases. Germline V gene data show CDR1 as KGHSH and CDR2 as LQKENI. The CDR3 contains 11 residues. CDR3 protein: CASSPEYEQYF. Written as DNA, the CDR3 is TGTGCCAGCTCACCAGAGTACGAGCAGTACTTC.

The genes are TRBV5-1 and TRBJ2-2; D might be TRBD1 (6 bases). Looked up from germline, CDR1 is SGHRS and CDR2 is YFSETQ. The CDR3 sequence is 15 residues long. V dropped 4 bases and J dropped 5 bases, with 15 bases sitting between them. The DNA of the CDR3 is TGCGCCAGCAGCATACAGGGTCCCCAAACCGGGGAGCTGTTTTTT. As protein: CASSIQGPQTGELFF.

The chain has TRBV15 and TRBJ2-1; TRBD2 might be the D (6 bases). Germline values: CDR1 LNHNV, CDR2 YYDKDF (reference sequence). V dropped 2 bases and J dropped 15 bases, with 17 bases sitting between them. There are 13 residues in the CDR3. This chain's CDR3 is CATSRSRDSVRFF. The CDR3 DNA reads as TGTGCCACCAGCAGATCCCGGGACTCAGTTCGGTTCTTC. Using reference TRBV15 and TRBJ2-1 for the parts outside the CDR3, the full variable domain is DAMVIQNPRYQVTQFGKPVTLSCSQTLNHNVMYWYQQKSSQAPKLLFHYYDKDFNNEADTPDNFQSRRPNTSFCFLDIRSPGLGDTAMYLCATSRSRDSVRFFGPGTRLTVL.

This clonotype was seen only a few times. CDR3 nucleotides: TGTGCCAGCAGCATCGACAGGGGGCAGGAAAAACTGTTTTTT. It encodes CASSIDRGQEKLFF. V gene TRBV7-9 combines with J gene TRBJ1-4, with 10 bases matching TRBD1. The CDR3 loop spans 14 amino acids. Trimming removed 5 bases from V and 8 bases from J; junction bases left unmatched: 5. Germline-derived CDR1 and CDR2 are SEHNR and FQNEAQ (reference sequence). Full variable domain (missing parts from reference TRBV7-9 and TRBJ1-4): DTGVSQNPRHKITKRGQNVTFRCDPISEHNRLYWYRQTLGQGPEFLTYFQNEAQLEKSRLLSDRFSAERPKGSFSTLEIQRTEQGDSAMYLCASSIDRGQEKLFFGSGTQLSVL.

This CDR3 is CASSEDRSNEKLFF. The CDR3 DNA sequence: TGTGCCAGCAGCGAAGACAGATCAAATGAAAAACTGTTTTTT. The chain has TRBV7-9 and TRBJ1-4, with D tentatively TRBD1 (5 bases). V lost 5 bases to trimming and J lost 5 bases, with 12 bases between them. The CDR3 runs 14 residues. Germline V gene sequence: CDR1 SEHNR, CDR2 FQNEAQ (reference sequence).